The table lists the clone carrying this T cell receptor (beta chain) with a few counts. Its antigen is unknown. This sample is part of a study of cytomegalovirus exposure and HLA in healthy donors. Study results and caveats: The Asian-associated ancestry cluster reportedly had fewer N-insertions than the approximately 610-donor mean in a later analysis. Being productive about 87% or about 30% of the time was typical of most TCR beta V segments in an earlier analysis. Analyzed later, association rates of TCRs varied across HLA loci, with DRB1 most and HLA-C fewest.

Trimming stripped 5 bases from V and 0 bases from J, with 5 bases between. The CDR3 sequence is 12 residues long. Germline CDR1 and CDR2: MNHNY and SVGAGI (reference sequence). Primers for the PCR totalled 60 Vbeta and 13 Jbeta. Data came from immunoSEQ multiplex PCR; TCRdb stores just in-frame clones and leaves some out. Altogether some 130,000 clones are present, 80% being singletons, with the ten largest covering about 2%. Sequencing was done on a sample of PBMCs. The origin of this receptor is a man aged 25-40 years in good health and CMV-seronegative. This chain connects TRBV6-6 to TRBJ2-7, with a possible D match to TRBD2 (5 bases). In DNA, the CDR3 is TGTGCCAGCAGTACTAGCTCCTACGAGCAGTACTTC. Protein sequence: CASSTSSYEQYF.